A selection of T cell receptor beta chains follows, all from one sample in a study of blood T cell repertoires in COVID-19. Assay: immunoSEQ multiplex PCR; the TCRdb copy retains only in-frame clones and omits some. The sample lists under 450,000 clones, about 91% occurring once. Sequences were obtained from peripheral blood. The receptors derive from a woman aged 50 to 60 with COVID-19, enrolled during active disease. Both conserved end residues are part of each CDR3. Fields, in order: V gene, CDR3 length, D gene, J gene, clone size, CDR3 DNA, CDR3 protein. D genes are given only for firm matches. Expanded clones are given a class, and other clones once, few, many or no size at all.

V: TRBV28; length: 16; D: NA; J: TRBJ2-7; size: NA; DNA: TGTGCCAGCACCTACTCCAAACAGGGTACGGTCGACGAGCAGTACTTC; CDR3: CASTYSKQGTVDEQYF
V: TRBV6-2/TRBV6-3; length: 14; D: TRBD1; J: TRBJ2-7; size: NA; DNA: TGTGCCAGCAGCCTCGGGGACAGGGCCAGGGCGCAGTACTTC; CDR3: CASSLGDRARAQYF
V: TRBV30; length: 14; D: TRBD2; J: TRBJ2-7; size: NA; DNA: TGTGCCTGGAGTAGTCCGGGGGGGACCAACGAGCAGTACTTC; CDR3: CAWSSPGGTNEQYF
V: TRBV9; length: 11; D: NA; J: TRBJ1-2; size: NA; DNA: TGTGCCAGCAGCGTAGGGCATGGCTACACCTTC; CDR3: CASSVGHGYTF
V: TRBV11-3; length: 13; D: NA; J: TRBJ1-1; size: NA; DNA: TGTGCCAGCAGCCCAGGGGCCACGAAGGAAGCTTTCTTT; CDR3: CASSPGATKEAFF
V: TRBV30; length: 16; D: NA; J: TRBJ1-5; size: NA; DNA: TGTGCCTGGAGTGTATCAGGCGGGACGAGCAATCAGCCCCAGCATTTT; CDR3: CAWSVSGGTSNQPQHF
V: TRBV5-1; length: 15; D: TRBD1; J: TRBJ2-7; size: NA; DNA: TGCGCCAGCAGTCCGGGACAGGGGGCATTGAGGGAGCAGTACTTC; CDR3: CASSPGQGALREQYF
V: TRBV19; length: 14; D: TRBD1; J: TRBJ1-5; size: NA; DNA: TGTGCCAGTAGCTGGACAGGCGACAATCAGCCCCAGCATTTT; CDR3: CASSWTGDNQPQHF
V: TRBV5-1; length: 14; D: NA; J: TRBJ2-7; size: NA; DNA: TGCGCCAGCAGCTTGGCCCCGAGCTCCTACGAGCAGTACTTC; CDR3: CASSLAPSSYEQYF
V: TRBV29-1; length: 13; D: NA; J: TRBJ1-1; size: NA; DNA: TGCAGCGTTCTCACGGGATACGACACTGAAGCTTTCTTT; CDR3: CSVLTGYDTEAFF
V: TRBV19; length: 16; D: NA; J: TRBJ2-6; size: NA; DNA: TGTGCCAGTAGTGATCCAGGAGGGTCTGGGGCCAACGTCCTGACTTTC; CDR3: CASSDPGGSGANVLTF
V: TRBV5-1; length: 13; D: NA; J: TRBJ2-6; size: once; DNA: TGCGCCAGCACAGGGGCTGGGGCCAACGTCCTGACTTTC; CDR3: CASTGAGANVLTF
V: TRBV4-1; length: 16; D: TRBD2; J: TRBJ2-2; size: NA; DNA: TGCGCCAGCAGCCATAGCGGGGGCCATAACACCGGGGAGCTGTTTTTT; CDR3: CASSHSGGHNTGELFF
V: TRBV4-1; length: 17; D: TRBD2; J: TRBJ2-2; size: NA; DNA: TGCGCCAGCAGCCAAGTAGAGTGGAGCGGGGGGCCCGGGGAGCTGTTTTTT; CDR3: CASSQVEWSGGPGELFF
V: TRBV19; length: 15; D: NA; J: TRBJ2-1; size: NA; DNA: TGTGCCAGTAGTATAGAGCAGGACAACTACAATGAGCAGTTCTTC; CDR3: CASSIEQDNYNEQFF
V: TRBV10-1; length: 14; D: NA; J: TRBJ2-1; size: NA; DNA: TGCGCCAGCAGTTGGAGGCAGGCCCGAAATGAGCAGTTCTTC; CDR3: CASSWRQARNEQFF
V: TRBV11-2; length: 14; D: NA; J: TRBJ2-4; size: once; DNA: TGTGCCAGCAGTTTAGAAGTCGCAGTAAACATTCAGTACTTC; CDR3: CASSLEVAVNIQYF
V: TRBV7-9; length: 16; D: TRBD1; J: TRBJ1-2; size: NA; DNA: TGTGCCAGCAGCCCCGGACAGGGAGGATGGCCGAGCGGCTACACCTTC; CDR3: CASSPGQGGWPSGYTF
V: TRBV19; length: 13; D: NA; J: TRBJ1-1; size: few; DNA: TGTGCCAGTAGTAAAAGAGTGAACACTGAAGCTTTCTTT; CDR3: CASSKRVNTEAFF
V: TRBV24-1; length: 14; D: TRBD2; J: TRBJ2-1; size: NA; DNA: TGTGCCACCAGTGTGGCTAGCGGGGACAATGAGCAGTTCTTC; CDR3: CATSVASGDNEQFF
V: TRBV2; length: 13; D: NA; J: TRBJ1-2; size: NA; DNA: TGTGCCAGCAGGAGCGGACCAGCATATGGCTACACCTTC; CDR3: CASRSGPAYGYTF
V: TRBV30; length: 13; D: NA; J: TRBJ1-5; size: NA; DNA: TGTGCCTGGGCCCACAGGGTAGGTCAGCCCCAGCATTTT; CDR3: CAWAHRVGQPQHF
V: TRBV7-9; length: 14; D: TRBD1; J: TRBJ1-4; size: NA; DNA: TGTGCCAGCAGCTTAGAAGGGGGCGAGGAAAAACTGTTTTTT; CDR3: CASSLEGGEEKLFF
V: TRBV4-1; length: 12; D: NA; J: TRBJ1-2; size: NA; DNA: TGCGCCAGCAGCCAACTAGGCTATGGCTACACCTTC; CDR3: CASSQLGYGYTF
V: TRBV27; length: 15; D: TRBD1; J: TRBJ1-4; size: once; DNA: TGTGCCAGCAGTTCCCTCGGGACAGTTAATGAAAAACTGTTTTTT; CDR3: CASSSLGTVNEKLFF
V: TRBV5-1; length: 16; D: TRBD1; J: TRBJ1-1; size: NA; DNA: TGCGCCAGCAGCTCAAGGACAGGGGCGTTGAACACTGAAGCTTTCTTT; CDR3: CASSSRTGALNTEAFF
V: TRBV5-1; length: 17; D: NA; J: TRBJ1-4; size: NA; DNA: TGCGCCAGCAGCTTGGGGACCCAGCAGGGGCAAGGTGAAAAACTGTTTTTT; CDR3: CASSLGTQQGQGEKLFF
V: TRBV6-5; length: 15; D: NA; J: TRBJ1-2; size: once; DNA: TGTGCCAGCAGCCCGACCGGGACTCCTAACTATGGCTACACCTTC; CDR3: CASSPTGTPNYGYTF
V: TRBV11-2; length: 14; D: NA; J: TRBJ2-3; size: NA; DNA: TGTGCCAGCAGCCCGGGGATCTCGACAGATACGCAGTATTTT; CDR3: CASSPGISTDTQYF
V: TRBV28; length: 13; D: NA; J: TRBJ1-1; size: NA; DNA: TGTGCCACCACAGGCGTAATGAACACTGAAGCTTTCTTT; CDR3: CATTGVMNTEAFF
V: TRBV7-9; length: 13; D: NA; J: TRBJ2-4; size: NA; DNA: TGTGCCAGCAGCTTAGCGCGCCGAAATATTCAGTACTTC; CDR3: CASSLARRNIQYF
V: TRBV9; length: 14; D: NA; J: TRBJ2-7; size: NA; DNA: TGTGCCAGCAGCGTAGGGACTATCACCTACGAGCAGTACTTC; CDR3: CASSVGTITYEQYF
V: TRBV7-2; length: 15; D: TRBD1; J: TRBJ1-5; size: NA; DNA: TGTGCCAGCAGCCTCCCGACAGGGGGCAATCAGCCCCAGCATTTT; CDR3: CASSLPTGGNQPQHF
V: TRBV9; length: 17; D: TRBD1; J: TRBJ1-3; size: NA; DNA: TGTGCCAGCAGCCCCGGGACAGGGGGGAGCTCTGGAAACACCATATATTTT; CDR3: CASSPGTGGSSGNTIYF
V: TRBV12-5; length: 17; D: TRBD2; J: TRBJ2-1; size: NA; DNA: TGTGCTAGTGTGTCCGGGGTAGCGGGGATCACCTACAATGAGCAGTTCTTC; CDR3: CASVSGVAGITYNEQFF
V: TRBV5-1; length: 15; D: NA; J: TRBJ2-7; size: NA; DNA: TGCGCCAGCAGGGAAGACAGGACCAGCTCCTACGAGCAGTACTTC; CDR3: CASREDRTSSYEQYF
V: TRBV7-8; length: 14; D: NA; J: TRBJ2-2; size: NA; DNA: TGTGCCAGCAGCTTAAGCCAGGTCCCCGGGGAGCTGTTTTTT; CDR3: CASSLSQVPGELFF
V: TRBV3-1/TRBV3-2; length: 13; D: NA; J: TRBJ2-7; size: NA; DNA: TGTGCCAGCAGCCAAGGGTCTATATACGAGCAGTACTTC; CDR3: CASSQGSIYEQYF
V: TRBV6-1; length: 15; D: NA; J: TRBJ1-6; size: once; DNA: TGTGCCAGCAGTGAACAGGAACTAGGTAATTCACCCCTCCACTTT; CDR3: CASSEQELGNSPLHF
V: TRBV30; length: 13; D: TRBD1; J: TRBJ2-6; size: NA; DNA: TGTGCCTGGAGTTGGGACAGAGGAGGCGTCCTGACTTTC; CDR3: CAWSWDRGGVLTF
V: TRBV6-1; length: 14; D: TRBD1; J: TRBJ1-2; size: NA; DNA: TGTGCCAGCAGTGAATGGAGGGACAGGGACGGCTACACCTTC; CDR3: CASSEWRDRDGYTF
V: TRBV2; length: 16; D: TRBD2; J: TRBJ2-3; size: NA; DNA: TGTGCCAGCAGTGATTTACCAGCGGGGTCCTCAGATACGCAGTATTTT; CDR3: CASSDLPAGSSDTQYF
V: TRBV19; length: 14; D: NA; J: TRBJ2-7; size: NA; DNA: TGTGCCAGTACGAATCCGGGACTCAAATACGAGCAGTACTTC; CDR3: CASTNPGLKYEQYF
V: TRBV11-2; length: 14; D: NA; J: TRBJ2-7; size: NA; DNA: TGTGCCAGCAGCTTGGCCCGCCGTTCCTACGAGCAGTACTTC; CDR3: CASSLARRSYEQYF
V: TRBV6-6; length: 16; D: NA; J: TRBJ1-1; size: NA; DNA: TGTGCCAGCAGTTATCCCTTGACAGACTTGAACACTGAAGCTTTCTTT; CDR3: CASSYPLTDLNTEAFF
V: TRBV6-5; length: 15; D: NA; J: TRBJ1-1; size: NA; DNA: TGTGCCAGCAGTTATTATCAGGGGCGGTACACTGAAGCTTTCTTT; CDR3: CASSYYQGRYTEAFF
V: TRBV7-9; length: 14; D: NA; J: TRBJ1-4; size: NA; DNA: TGTGCCAGCAGCTTACCTGCTATGTCTGAAAGACTGTTTTTT; CDR3: CASSLPAMSERLFF
V: TRBV5-1; length: 13; D: NA; J: TRBJ2-1; size: NA; DNA: TGCGCCAGCAGCTCGCAGGGGTACAATGAGCAGTTCTTC; CDR3: CASSSQGYNEQFF
V: TRBV5-1; length: 17; D: NA; J: TRBJ1-5; size: NA; DNA: TGCGCCAGCAGGTTGAATCTGGTCCAGGGTCGCAATCAGCCCCAGCATTTT; CDR3: CASRLNLVQGRNQPQHF
V: TRBV28; length: 14; D: NA; J: TRBJ1-1; size: NA; DNA: TGTGCCAGCAGCCGCGACAGACGGAACACTGAAGCTTTCTTT; CDR3: CASSRDRRNTEAFF
V: TRBV15; length: 14; D: TRBD1; J: TRBJ1-4; size: NA; DNA: TGTGCCACCAGTCGGGACAGGGGAGGGGAAAAACTGTTTTTT; CDR3: CATSRDRGGEKLFF
V: TRBV6-5; length: 14; D: TRBD1; J: TRBJ2-7; size: NA; DNA: TGTGCCAGCAGCCGGGACAGGTCCTCCTACGAGCAGTACTTC; CDR3: CASSRDRSSYEQYF
V: TRBV5-1; length: 17; D: TRBD1; J: TRBJ2-6; size: NA; DNA: TGCGCCAGCAGCCCTCAGGGGGCCCTCTCTGGGGCCAACGTCCTGACTTTC; CDR3: CASSPQGALSGANVLTF
V: TRBV4-1; length: 16; D: TRBD1; J: TRBJ1-6; size: NA; DNA: TGCGCCAGCAGCCTTGGGACAGCGCATTATAATTCACCCCTCCACTTT; CDR3: CASSLGTAHYNSPLHF
V: TRBV28; length: 13; D: NA; J: TRBJ2-3; size: NA; DNA: TGTGCCTTGCGGTATCCCGGCACAGATACGCAGTATTTT; CDR3: CALRYPGTDTQYF
V: TRBV6-5; length: 15; D: NA; J: TRBJ1-2; size: NA; DNA: TGTGCCAGCAGTTACGTGGTGGGAGGGCTCTATGGCTACACCTTC; CDR3: CASSYVVGGLYGYTF
V: TRBV3-1/TRBV3-2; length: 16; D: NA; J: TRBJ1-4; size: NA; DNA: TGTGCCAGCAGCGACCCCCACCGGGAATTAGATGAAAAACTGTTTTTT; CDR3: CASSDPHRELDEKLFF